This TCR beta chain was documented in a study of blood T cell repertoires in COVID-19 (dated by TCRdb to about 2020). For the study in its entirety: Samples from collaborators originated in the United States, Italy and Spain and spanned both the acute and convalescent phases of COVID-19. The prospective study material was composed of cDNA or gDNA derived from T cells, B-cell-depleted T cells, or PBMCs. Subjects who had been exposed to COVID-19, were actively infected with it, or had recovered from it provided the deeply sampled blood TCRbeta repertoires that made up the dataset. The repertoires were made available in a free public database intended to serve as a resource for research on the immune response to SARS-CoV-2. The samples were drawn from the first 160 participants of the ongoing ImmuneRACE study and from 1,254 subjects provided by 6 global collaborators. The sample metadata nearly always contained a de-identified subject ID, COVID-19 status, age in years and sex. HLA class I and class II types, where available, came from metadata supplied by the sample provider rather than from assay-based typing.

The immunoSEQ Assay, a bias-controlled multiplex PCR, was used to amplify TCRbeta CDR3 regions from genomic DNA. Per the source publication's procedure: Within the assay, amplification of reference gene primers was used to estimate how many nucleated cells each sample contained. Sequence reads were collapsed and filtered to measure the absolute abundance of every unique TCRbeta CDR3 rearrangement. For each sample, productive Simpson clonality was calculated as the square root of Simpson's diversity index across productive rearrangements. The table comes from immuneACCESS by way of TCRdb, which keeps in-frame sequences with V and J called. Part of the clones is missing from these tables; in studies checked, under half for an unresolved V gene and the rest for unknown reasons. For V, J and clone size, that table is used; D and trimming come from the DNA. This sample has hundreds of thousands of clones in its table, and 70% to 90% of those were observed once. Jointly, the top ten make up approximately 3% of the sample.

For this clone: Its antigen remains undetermined. Base-call qualities are not available, and no considerably larger clone is one nucleotide away.

One collaborating source in Seattle enrolled patients while the patients were actively infected and followed the patients over time throughout the course of disease. Whole blood was collected in K2EDTA tubes by collaborating institutions according to the institutions' own protocols. For TCRbeta analysis, collaborator samples were shipped as frozen whole blood, as isolated PBMCs, or as DNA extracted from either sample type. On the study overall, not on this receptor specifically: How much clinical and demographic metadata was included differed by source and by participant, and the metadata was provided uncurated.

The clonotype originates from a woman aged 30 to 39 with COVID-19, enrolled during active disease. Specimen: peripheral blood.

The nucleotide sequence reads TGTGCCAGCATTGCTCCAGGGGGTGGGGGCTACACCTTC. This sequence encodes CASIAPGGGGYTF. The sequence joins TRBV9 to TRBJ1-2; TRBD1 matches 7 bases in the middle. CDR1 SGDLS and CDR2 YYNGEE are derived from the germline V gene. The CDR3 sequence holds 13 residues, the cysteine and phenylalanine included. Only CDR3 DNA remains: 39 bases, in frame from the first base. The V end gives up 6 bases and the J end 8 bases, leaving 10 bases in the junction not matched to a gene.